The 18 T cell receptor beta chains below all came from one sample that was sequenced in a study of blood T cell repertoires in COVID-19. The assay was immunoSEQ multiplex PCR, and TCRdb's table has in-frame clones only and misses some. The table shows approximately 79,000 clones, with 85% to 90% occurring only once. Sequencing was carried out using peripheral blood. These receptors were collected from a man aged 60 to 69 with acute or convalescent COVID-19.

The V gene is TRBV3-1 (or the pseudogene TRBV3-2), the J gene TRBJ2-1; D is perhaps TRBD2 (6 bases). The length of the CDR3 is 16 residues. The V end lost 4 bases, the J end lost 4 bases, and 17 bases lay between the germline ends. Germline V gene lookup returns CDR1 LGHDT and CDR2 YNNKEL (reference sequence). CDR3 loop: CASSPTGGRGYNEQFF. In DNA form, the CDR3 reads TGTGCCAGCAGCCCCACCGGGGGAAGGGGATACAATGAGCAGTTCTTC.

The chain couples TRBV6-1 to TRBJ1-1; 7 bases are a match to TRBD1. Losses at the gene ends were 2 bases for V and 3 bases for J; bases not matched to a gene: 9. From germline, CDR1 is MNHNS and CDR2 SASEGT. The CDR3 runs 16 residues. CDR3 DNA: TGTGCCAGCAGTGAACGAAGGGGGCTTTGGGACACTGAAGCTTTCTTT. This sequence encodes CASSERRGLWDTEAFF.

The chain joins TRBV6-5 to TRBJ2-1, with D possibly being TRBD2 (5 bases). CDR3 length: 15 residues. The ends were cut back, 6 bases at V and 0 bases at J, with 12 bases in the middle. Germline values: CDR1 MNHEY, CDR2 SVGAGI. CDR3 residues: CASRRTGPSYNEQFF. In DNA form, the CDR3 reads TGTGCCAGCAGGCGGACTGGTCCCTCCTACAATGAGCAGTTCTTC.

The genes are TRBV19 and TRBJ2-2, with D maybe TRBD1 (6 bases). This CDR3 is 17 amino acids long. The ends were cut back, 0 bases at V and 5 bases at J, with 16 bases in the middle. Germline V gene sequence: CDR1 LNHDA, CDR2 SQIVND (reference sequence). Here the CDR3 DNA reads TGTGCCAGTAGTATAGACCACCCCGCCCAGGGGACCGGGGAGCTGTTTTTT. Translation gives CASSIDHPAQGTGELFF. Using reference TRBV19 and TRBJ2-2 for the parts outside the CDR3, the full variable domain is DGGITQSPKYLFRKEGQNVTLSCEQNLNHDAMYWYRQDPGQGLRLIYYSQIVNDFQKGDIAEGYSVSREKKESFPLTVTSAQKNPTAFYLCASSIDHPAQGTGELFFGEGSRLTVL.

This sequence joins TRBV11-2 and TRBJ2-3, with 10 bases lining up with TRBD2. Losses at the gene ends were 1 base for V and 5 bases for J; bases not matched to a gene: 0. CDR1 is SGHAT and CDR2 is FQNNGV in the germline V gene. The CDR3 extends over 14 amino acids. CDR3 DNA: TGTGCCAGCAGCTTAGGGACTAGCGGAGATACGCAGTATTTT. Amino acids: CASSLGTSGDTQYF.

The chain carries TRBV5-3 and TRBJ1-2; tentative D call: TRBD1 (5 bases). TRBV5-3 is classed as an ORF, of uncertain function. The V end was cut by 0 bases, the J end by 4 bases, with 7 bases between. CDR3 length equals 13 residues. CDR3 loop: CARSLGQPYGYTF. The CDR3 DNA follows: TGTGCCAGAAGCTTGGGACAGCCCTATGGCTACACCTTC.

V is TRBV28 and J is TRBJ2-5; the match to TRBD2 covers 10 bases. V dropped 3 bases and J dropped 6; count of bases not matched to a gene: 7. The CDR3 consists of 15 residues. Germline values: CDR1 MDHEN, CDR2 SYDVKM. The CDR3 loop reads CASSLSSGSVQTQYF. CDR3 bases: TGTGCCAGCAGTTTGTCTAGCGGGAGTGTACAGACCCAGTACTTC. The full variable domain, in which reference TRBV28 and TRBJ2-5 provide the parts outside the CDR3, is DVKVTQSSRYLVKRTGEKVFLECVQDMDHENMFWYRQDPGLGLRLIYFSYDVKMKEKGDIPEGYSVSREKKERFSLILESASTNQTSMYLCASSLSSGSVQTQYFGPGTRLLVL.

This chain joins TRBV28 and TRBJ2-7, with TRBD2 as a possible D gene (7 bases). CDR3 size: 12 residues. Germline CDR1 reads MDHEN; CDR2 reads SYDVKM. Trimming cost V 2 bases and J 8 bases, with 10 bases left between them. The CDR3 DNA is TGTGCCAGCAGTTTACTCGGGGGGCAGCAGTACTTC. It encodes CASSLLGGQQYF.

The V call is TRBV5-4, the J call TRBJ2-5; 7 nucleotides agree with TRBD2. Germline trimming cut 4 bases from V and 5 bases from J; bases unmatched to any gene: 11. This CDR3 comprises 15 residues. Per germline, CDR1 SGHNT and CDR2 YYREEE (reference sequence). This CDR3 is CASSQRGGIEETQYF. The CDR3 DNA follows: TGTGCCAGCAGCCAGCGGGGTGGAATTGAGGAGACCCAGTACTTC. The whole variable domain, remainder taken from reference TRBV5-4 and TRBJ2-5, is ETGVTQSPTHLIKTRGQQVTLRCSSQSGHNTVSWYQQALGQGPQFIFQYYREEENGRGNFPPRFSGLQFPNYSSELNVNALELDDSALYLCASSQRGGIEETQYFGPGTRLLVL.

J is TRBJ2-7 and V is TRBV27, with 10 positions matching TRBD1. Germline assignment: CDR1 MNHEY and CDR2 SMNVEV (reference sequence). The CDR3 consists of 17 residues. J lost 2 bases, V lost 2 bases, and 9 bases had no gene match. The CDR3 is CASSLKVIGQGAYEQYF. DNA for the CDR3: TGTGCCAGCAGTTTAAAAGTCATTGGACAGGGGGCCTACGAGCAGTACTTC.

This rearrangement joins TRBV5-1 to TRBJ2-3, with 9 bases that match TRBD1. CDR1 is SGHRS, CDR2 YFSETQ, per germline. The V segment lost 0 bases and the J segment 3 bases; nucleotides outside the gene matches: 2. The CDR3 has 15 amino acids. Here the CDR3 reads CASSLDGTGTDTQYF. The DNA of the CDR3 is TGCGCCAGCAGCTTGGATGGGACAGGGACAGATACGCAGTATTTT.

The V gene is TRBV2, the J gene TRBJ2-7; 8 bases map to TRBD1. This CDR3 comprises 13 residues. The germline CDR1 and CDR2 sequences are SNHLY and FYNNEI. The V segment lost 6 bases and the J segment 6 bases; nucleotides outside the gene matches: 7. The CDR3 loop reads CASRTRQGSEQYF. The CDR3 DNA is TGTGCCAGCAGAACCCGACAGGGGAGCGAGCAGTACTTC.

This sequence joins TRBV6-5 and TRBJ1-2; 12 bases agree with TRBD1. Trimming cost V 2 bases and J 11 bases; bases outside gene matches: 3. This CDR3 has 13 amino acids. CDR1 is MNHEY and CDR2 is SVGAGI in the germline V gene. The CDR3 DNA is TGTGCCAGCAGTTACGGGGACAGGGGGCATTACACCTTC. Protein product: CASSYGDRGHYTF.

This clone has a handful of counts. V is TRBV10-3 and J is TRBJ1-1; D gene ambiguous. This CDR3 spans 13 amino acids. Germline CDR1 is ENHRY and CDR2 is SYGVKD. Trimming took 7 bases from V and 3 from J, leaving 12 bases between them. This CDR3 reads CAITADGDTEAFF. The CDR3 DNA follows: TGTGCCATCACGGCTGACGGAGACACTGAAGCTTTCTTT.

The rearrangement links TRBV7-3 to TRBJ2-1; no reliable D call. This CDR3 is 14 amino acids long. The germline V gene has CDR1 SGHTA and CDR2 FQGTGA. V shed 0 bases and J shed 8 bases, with 11 bases lying between them. The CDR3 DNA sequence: TGTGCCAGCAGCTTAACGTGGGCGCTGGATGAGCAGTTCTTC. It encodes CASSLTWALDEQFF.

This clone was counted a single time. This chain links TRBV5-1 with TRBJ2-6; D call uncertain. Trimming removed 2 bases from V and 0 bases from J, with 6 bases in between. CDR3 length: 15 residues. Germline loops: CDR1 SGHRS, CDR2 YFSETQ. The CDR3 nucleotides read TGCGCCAGCAGCTTAACTGTCTCTGGGGCCAACGTCCTGACTTTC. The encoded protein is CASSLTVSGANVLTF.

The rearrangement links TRBV4-1 to TRBJ1-2; D remains ambiguous. V lost 0 bases and J 3 bases, leaving 11 bases between the germline ends. This CDR3 has 15 amino acids. Germline V gene sequence: CDR1 MGHRA, CDR2 YSYEKL. The CDR3 sequence is CASSQDEDGDYGYTF. In DNA form, the CDR3 reads TGCGCCAGCAGCCAAGATGAGGACGGGGACTATGGCTACACCTTC.

This clone was detected once. This chain connects TRBV12-5 to TRBJ2-5; 9 nucleotides line up with TRBD2. Germline loops: CDR1 LGHNT, CDR2 FRNRAP. V dropped 1 base and J dropped 4; count of bases not matched to a gene: 10. The CDR3 covers 17 residues. The CDR3 protein is CASGLGTVSGGTETQYF. CDR3 nucleotides: TGTGCTAGTGGTTTGGGAACAGTTAGCGGGGGAACAGAGACCCAGTACTTC.